This T cell receptor beta chain was sequenced in a study of blood T cell repertoires in COVID-19. Looking at the study overall: T cells, B-cell-depleted T cells, or PBMCs supplied cDNA or gDNA.

Study processing details: Estimation of nucleated cell counts was performed using reference gene primer amplification. Libraries were prepared by immunoSEQ multiplex PCR; TCRdb keeps only in-frame clonotypes and omits some of them. The DNA gave D and trimming, while V, J and clone size come from that table. Altogether roughly 250,000 clones are present, 70% to 90% being singletons, with the ten largest covering more than 1%. CDR1 GTSNPN and CDR2 SVGIG come from the germline V gene (reference sequence). Trimming stripped 4 bases from V and 6 bases from J, with 16 bases between. The CDR3 loop spans 14 amino acids. Clinical history reported by participants formed the basis on which cohorts were assigned.

The chain is built from TRBV30 and TRBJ2-1; possibly TRBD2 for D (5 bases). The source of this sequence is a woman aged 35 to 49 with acute COVID-19. Sequencing was performed on PBMCs or T cells enriched from blood (not recorded which). The CDR3 spells CAWKSSGEANEQFF. For the CDR3, the DNA is TGTGCCTGGAAGTCAAGCGGAGAAGCCAATGAGCAGTTCTTC.